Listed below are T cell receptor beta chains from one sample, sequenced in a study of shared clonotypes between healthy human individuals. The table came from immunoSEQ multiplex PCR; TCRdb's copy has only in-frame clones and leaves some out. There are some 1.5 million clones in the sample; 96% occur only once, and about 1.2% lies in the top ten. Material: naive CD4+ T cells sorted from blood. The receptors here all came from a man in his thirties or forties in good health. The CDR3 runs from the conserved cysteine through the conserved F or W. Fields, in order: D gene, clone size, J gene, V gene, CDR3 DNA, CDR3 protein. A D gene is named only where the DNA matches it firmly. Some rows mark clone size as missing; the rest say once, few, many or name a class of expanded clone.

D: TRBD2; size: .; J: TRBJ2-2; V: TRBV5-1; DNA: TGCGCCAGCAGCTTGGATAGCGGGCCCGGGGAGCTGTTTTTT; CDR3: CASSLDSGPGELFF
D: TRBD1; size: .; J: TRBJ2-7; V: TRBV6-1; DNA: TGTGCCAGCAGTGTTGGTCGGACAGGGTCCTACGAGCAGTACTTC; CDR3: CASSVGRTGSYEQYF
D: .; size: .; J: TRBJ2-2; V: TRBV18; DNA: TGTGCCAGCTCACCCGAACGCAACACCGGGGAGCTGTTTTTT; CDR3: CASSPERNTGELFF
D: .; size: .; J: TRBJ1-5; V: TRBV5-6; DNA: TGTGCCAGCAGCTTGGGGCCGCCAAACCTAGGGGTTAGCAATCAGCCCCAGCATTTT; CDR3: CASSLGPPNLGVSNQPQHF
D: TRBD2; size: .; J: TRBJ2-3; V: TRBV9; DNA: TGTGCCAGCAGCTCCCGACGGGGGGGACTAGCGAACACAGATACGCAGTATTTT; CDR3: CASSSRRGGLANTDTQYF
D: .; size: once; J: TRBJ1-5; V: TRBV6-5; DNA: TGTGCCAGCAGTCCCCTGGGGGGGGGCAATCAGCCCCAGCATTTT; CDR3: CASSPLGGGNQPQHF
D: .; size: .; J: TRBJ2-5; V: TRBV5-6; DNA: TGTGCCAGCAGCTTCAGGGCCACAGGCTCCAGAGAGACCCAGTACTTC; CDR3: CASSFRATGSRETQYF
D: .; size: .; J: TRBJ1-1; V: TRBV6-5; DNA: TGTGCCAGCAGTTTTGGGGTCCGGGGCACTGAAGCTTTCTTT; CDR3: CASSFGVRGTEAFF
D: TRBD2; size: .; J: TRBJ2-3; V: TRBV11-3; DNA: TGTGCCAGCAGCTTGGGGGCGGCGGGAGGGACAGATACGCAGTATTTT; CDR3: CASSLGAAGGTDTQYF
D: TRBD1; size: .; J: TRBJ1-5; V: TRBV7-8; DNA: TGTGCCAGCACCCCTGACAGGGTTGGAGAGCCCCAGCATTTT; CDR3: CASTPDRVGEPQHF
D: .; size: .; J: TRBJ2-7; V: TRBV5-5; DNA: TGTGCCAGCAGCTTGGTGCCAGTCTACGAGCAGTACTTC; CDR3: CASSLVPVYEQYF
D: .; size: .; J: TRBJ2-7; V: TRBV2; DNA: TGTGCCAGCAGTCCCCGTCCCTCCTACGAGCAGTACTTC; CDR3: CASSPRPSYEQYF
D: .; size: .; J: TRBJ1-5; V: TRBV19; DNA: TGTGCCAGTAGGCCCGGGACACTAAGCAATCAGCCCCAGCATTTT; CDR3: CASRPGTLSNQPQHF
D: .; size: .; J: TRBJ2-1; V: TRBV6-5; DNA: TGTGCCAGCAGTTACAGGGGTCAAAAAGGGCAGTTCTTC; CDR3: CASSYRGQKGQFF
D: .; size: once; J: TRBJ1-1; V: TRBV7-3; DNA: TGTGCCAGCAGCTTAAGGAGAGAGGTGAACACTGAAGCTTTCTTT; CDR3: CASSLRREVNTEAFF
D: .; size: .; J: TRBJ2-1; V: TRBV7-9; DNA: TGTGCCAGCAGCTCAAGAGGGGGGGCGCAAGGGCAGTTCTTC; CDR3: CASSSRGGAQGQFF
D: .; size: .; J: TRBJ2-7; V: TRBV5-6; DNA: TGTGCCAGCAGCTTGAAGTGGTTCGAGGGTATTCGGTCTTACGAGCAGTACTTC; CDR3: CASSLKWFEGIRSYEQYF
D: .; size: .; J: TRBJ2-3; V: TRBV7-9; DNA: TGTGCCAGCAGCCGTTCTTCGGCAGATACGCAGTATTTT; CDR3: CASSRSSADTQYF